A single TCR beta chain is shown here with its context. This entry comes from a study of technical replicates of blood from a few donors. The repertoire was sequenced with immunoSEQ multiplex PCR; TCRdb's copy has only in-frame clones and lacks some. The sample lists 60,000 to 65,000 clones, approximately 89% seen once, with 5.2% in the top ten. The specimen sequenced was PBMCs. This TCR was recovered from a human donor in good health. Some clones in this sample may be carry-over from other donors' samples.

CDR3 DNA: TGTGCCAGCAGCCAAGGGTGGCCTACAACAGGGTACGAGCAGTACTTC. This codes for CASSQGWPTTGYEQYF. The chain has TRBV14 and TRBJ2-7; D possibly corresponds to TRBD1 (6 bases). V lost 1 base and J lost 4, with 17 bases in between. Per germline, CDR1 SGHDN and CDR2 FVKESK. The CDR3 runs to 16 residues.